The rows below give T cell receptor beta chains drawn from one sample of a study of radiation and T cells in renal cell carcinoma. Some clones are missing from TCRdb's copy, which holds only in-frame ones; the method was immunoSEQ multiplex PCR. The sample has over 35,000 clones; 70% to 85% are singletons. Material: blood, obtained from a patient whose treatment included radiotherapy and nephrectomy. The origin of the receptors is a woman in her 70s with renal cell carcinoma. Both conserved end residues are part of each CDR3. Each record gives: D gene, J gene, V gene, clone size, CDR3 DNA, CDR3 protein. A D gene is named only where the DNA matches it firmly. Some rows mark clone size as missing; the rest say once, few, many or name a class of expanded clone.

D: TRBD1
J: TRBJ1-4
V: TRBV6-5
size: -
DNA: TGTGCCAGCAGTCCTTACAGGGGACTAGGTGAAAAACTGTTTTTT
CDR3: CASSPYRGLGEKLFF

D: -
J: TRBJ1-4
V: TRBV6-6
size: -
DNA: TGTGCCAGCAGTTACGGGGGGCGAGAAAAACTGTTTTTT
CDR3: CASSYGGREKLFF

D: -
J: TRBJ1-4
V: TRBV7-9
size: -
DNA: TGTGCCAGCAGCACGTCTGGGGGAGGTGAAAAACTGTTTTTT
CDR3: CASSTSGGGEKLFF

D: -
J: TRBJ1-1
V: TRBV5-1
size: once
DNA: TGCGCCAGCAGCTACGACGGTTCTGGCGGCACTGAAGCTTTCTTT
CDR3: CASSYDGSGGTEAFF

D: -
J: TRBJ1-3
V: TRBV7-9
size: -
DNA: TGTGCCAGCTCGGCGAGCTCTGGAAACACCATATATTTT
CDR3: CASSASSGNTIYF

D: TRBD1
J: TRBJ1-4
V: TRBV5-4
size: -
DNA: TGTGCCAGCAGCAAGTCGACAGGGGTAAACGAAAAACTGTTTTTT
CDR3: CASSKSTGVNEKLFF

D: TRBD1
J: TRBJ2-5
V: TRBV5-1
size: -
DNA: TGCGCCAGCAGCTTGGCCTTGGGACAGGGTGGAGAGACCCAGTACTTC
CDR3: CASSLALGQGGETQYF

D: TRBD1
J: TRBJ1-2
V: TRBV7-9
size: -
DNA: TGTGCCAGCAGCCCCGACAGGGGGCGGACTAACTATGGCTACACCTTC
CDR3: CASSPDRGRTNYGYTF

D: TRBD1
J: TRBJ1-4
V: TRBV5-1
size: few
DNA: TGCGCCAGCAGCTTGGGAACAGGGGATGAAAAACTGTTTTTT
CDR3: CASSLGTGDEKLFF

D: TRBD2
J: TRBJ2-1
V: TRBV14
size: few
DNA: TGTGCCAGCAGGCCCACTAGCGGATCATACAATGAGCAGTTCTTC
CDR3: CASRPTSGSYNEQFF

D: TRBD2
J: TRBJ2-5
V: TRBV2
size: -
DNA: TGTGCCAGCATTCCGACTAGCGGGGGACAAGAGACCCAGTACTTC
CDR3: CASIPTSGGQETQYF

D: -
J: TRBJ2-5
V: TRBV4-1
size: -
DNA: TGCGCCAGCAGCCAAGTTGCAGGGGGGGTAGAGACCCAGTACTTC
CDR3: CASSQVAGGVETQYF

D: TRBD1
J: TRBJ1-4
V: TRBV29-1
size: -
DNA: TGCAGCGCCAAACCACAGGGGGCGCAAGAAAAACTGTTTTTT
CDR3: CSAKPQGAQEKLFF

D: -
J: TRBJ1-1
V: TRBV29-1
size: few
DNA: TGCAGCGTCCAGAAGGGGCAGGCTAACACTGAAGCTTTCTTT
CDR3: CSVQKGQANTEAFF

D: -
J: TRBJ2-7
V: TRBV7-2
size: -
DNA: TGTGCCAGCAGCTTAATGGTTAGCGGCACCTACGAGCAGTACTTC
CDR3: CASSLMVSGTYEQYF

D: -
J: TRBJ2-2
V: TRBV14
size: -
DNA: TGTGCCAGCAGCCAAGGAATGGCCAGAACTACCGGGGAGCTGTTTTTT
CDR3: CASSQGMARTTGELFF

D: -
J: TRBJ1-1
V: TRBV30
size: -
DNA: TGTGCCTGGAGTGATCCCGGGGGGGCAGGCGTAAACACTGAAGCTTTCTTT
CDR3: CAWSDPGGAGVNTEAFF

D: -
J: TRBJ1-2
V: TRBV5-4
size: -
DNA: TGTGCCAGCAGCTTGGACTGGGGCAGCTATGGCTACACCTTC
CDR3: CASSLDWGSYGYTF

D: TRBD1
J: TRBJ1-2
V: TRBV7-2
size: once
DNA: TGTGCCAGCAGCTTAGACGCGACAGGGGCTAGCGGCTACACCTTC
CDR3: CASSLDATGASGYTF

D: -
J: TRBJ2-7
V: TRBV7-9
size: many
DNA: TGTGCCAGCAGCTTAGGGTCAGGGTGGTACGAGCAGTACTTC
CDR3: CASSLGSGWYEQYF

D: -
J: TRBJ1-2
V: TRBV5-8
size: -
DNA: TGTGCCAGCAGCTTGGGGGGCAGGAAGGCGTATGGCTACACCTTC
CDR3: CASSLGGRKAYGYTF

D: -
J: TRBJ1-2
V: TRBV4-1
size: -
DNA: TGCGCCAGCAGCCAGGCGGAAACAGCTAACTATGGCTACACCTTC
CDR3: CASSQAETANYGYTF

D: TRBD1
J: TRBJ2-2
V: TRBV9
size: once
DNA: TGTGCCAGCAGCCCTCGGACAGGGGGGCCCGGGGAGCTGTTTTTT
CDR3: CASSPRTGGPGELFF

D: -
J: TRBJ2-3
V: TRBV7-6
size: -
DNA: TGTGCCAGCAGCTTAGAGGTAGCGGTGGGCACAGATACGCAGTATTTT
CDR3: CASSLEVAVGTDTQYF

D: TRBD2
J: TRBJ2-6
V: TRBV7-9
size: -
DNA: TGTGCCAGCAGCTTAGCGTATGGGACTACCTTAACTGGGGCCAACGTCCTGACTTTC
CDR3: CASSLAYGTTLTGANVLTF

D: TRBD1
J: TRBJ1-1
V: TRBV10-3
size: -
DNA: TGTGCCATCAGTGAGTCGACAGGGGGCAGGGCTGAAGCTTTCTTT
CDR3: CAISESTGGRAEAFF

D: -
J: TRBJ2-2
V: TRBV5-1
size: few
DNA: TGCGCCAGCAGCTTGGGGCCGGATTGGGGAAACACCGGGGAGCTGTTTTTT
CDR3: CASSLGPDWGNTGELFF

D: TRBD2
J: TRBJ2-2
V: TRBV6-4
size: -
DNA: TGTGCCAGCAGTGAAGCAGCGGGGGCCTTCACCGGGGAGCTGTTTTTT
CDR3: CASSEAAGAFTGELFF

D: -
J: TRBJ2-7
V: TRBV15
size: -
DNA: TGTGCCACCAGTCTAGACAGGAGCTCCTACGAGCAGTACTTC
CDR3: CATSLDRSSYEQYF

D: -
J: TRBJ2-5
V: TRBV7-2
size: -
DNA: TGTGCCAGCAGCGCGGGGCGGGGGCCGGGGTTCGAGACCCAGTACTTC
CDR3: CASSAGRGPGFETQYF

D: TRBD1
J: TRBJ2-7
V: TRBV7-2
size: -
DNA: TGTGCCAGCAGTTTCAGGGCGTCGTTCGGGACAGTCTCCTACGAGCAGTACTTC
CDR3: CASSFRASFGTVSYEQYF

D: -
J: TRBJ2-7
V: TRBV6-6
size: -
DNA: TGTGCCAGCAGTTACTCCGGCAGTTCCTACGAGCAGTACTTC
CDR3: CASSYSGSSYEQYF

D: TRBD1
J: TRBJ1-5
V: TRBV18
size: -
DNA: TGTGCCAGCTCACTAGGACAGGGGCGCACCCAGCCCCAGCATTTT
CDR3: CASSLGQGRTQPQHF